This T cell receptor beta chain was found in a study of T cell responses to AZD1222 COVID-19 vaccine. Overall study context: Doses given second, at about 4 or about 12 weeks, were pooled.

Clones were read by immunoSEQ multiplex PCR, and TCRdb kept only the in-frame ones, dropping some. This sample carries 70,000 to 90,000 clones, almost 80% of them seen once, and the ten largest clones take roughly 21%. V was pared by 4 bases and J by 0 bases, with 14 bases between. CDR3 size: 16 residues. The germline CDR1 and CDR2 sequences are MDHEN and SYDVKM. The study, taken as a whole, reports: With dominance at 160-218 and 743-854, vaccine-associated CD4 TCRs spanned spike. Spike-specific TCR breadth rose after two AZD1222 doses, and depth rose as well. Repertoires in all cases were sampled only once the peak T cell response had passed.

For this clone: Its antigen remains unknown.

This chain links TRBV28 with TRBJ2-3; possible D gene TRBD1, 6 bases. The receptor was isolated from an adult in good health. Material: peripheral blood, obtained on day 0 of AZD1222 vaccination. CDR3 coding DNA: TGTGCCAGCAGTTCATTTACAGGGTTTAGCACAGATACGCAGTATTTT. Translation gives CASSSFTGFSTDTQYF.